This T cell receptor (beta chain) derives from a study of T-cell memory formation after mild COVID-19. Overall study context: Most TCR clusters belonged to a single donor. Study-level results: Clones that contracted from day 15 to 85 were balanced CD4/CD8, while later expanders leaned CD4+.

This clonotype was counted between two and nine times. Its antigen is undetermined. Sample barcodes and UMIs were carried by the TCR alpha and TCR beta cDNA libraries that 5'RACE generated with constant-segment primers. TCRdb reprocessed the 5' RACE reads with MiXCR, giving one entry per CDR3 protein. The repertoire holds under 350,000 distinct CDR3 sequences, with 15% to 20% as singletons. The specimen sequenced was PBMCs or a T cell subset sorted from them (not recorded which). This sequence originates from a man younger than 35 who had mild COVID-19 (a few samples of this study predate the infection). Cell type and time point are not known.

The DNA for the CDR3 is TGCAGTGCTAGAGAACATCCAACTAATGAAAAACTGTTTTTT. This gives the protein CSAREHPTNEKLFF. V and J are TRBV20-1 and TRBJ1-4; no definite D call. Germline V gene sequence: CDR1 DFQATT, CDR2 SNEGSKA (reference sequence). V was shortened by 0 bases and J by 0 bases, with 5 bases between the two germline ends. The CDR3 loop spans 14 amino acids.